The 24 T cell receptor beta chains below all came from one sample that was sequenced in a study of identifying expanded T cells in peripheral blood. TCRdb's copy holds only in-frame clones and misses some; the assay was immunoSEQ multiplex PCR. The data hold roughly 130,000 clones, with around nine tenths observed a single time. What was sequenced was blood. The source is a person aged 18 to 70 in good health.

The chain has TRBV6-1 and TRBJ1-5, with 7 positions matching TRBD1. Trimming at V came to 7 bases and at J to 3 bases, leaving 6 bases not matched to a gene. CDR1 MNHNS and CDR2 SASEGT come from the germline V gene. This CDR3 is built from 14 residues. This CDR3 reads CASNRQGNNQPQHF. CDR3 sequence (DNA): TGTGCCAGCAACAGACAGGGAAACAATCAGCCCCAGCATTTT.

V and J are TRBV27 and TRBJ2-3, with D possibly matching TRBD2 (6 bases). The germline CDR1 and CDR2 sequences are MNHEY and SMNVEV (reference sequence). This CDR3 spans 12 amino acids. Trimming cost V 5 bases and J 5 bases, with 8 bases left between them. CDR3 nucleotides: TGTGCCAGCAGTCTGGGGGGAGATACGCAGTATTTT. Translated: CASSLGGDTQYF.

The chain couples TRBV7-3 to TRBJ2-1; D gene ambiguous. The V gene lost 5 bases and the J gene lost 5 bases, with 13 bases spanning the gap. The CDR3 runs 14 residues. CDR1 is SGHTA and CDR2 is FQGTGA in the germline V gene. The DNA for the CDR3 is TGTGCCAGCAGCCCCGGACGACGGGACAATGAGCAGTTCTTC. The encoded protein is CASSPGRRDNEQFF.

This chain joins TRBV5-8 and TRBJ1-2, with TRBD1 matching over 8 bases. The CDR3 runs 13 residues. CDR1 is SGHTS and CDR2 is YDEGEE in the germline V gene. J was trimmed by 7 bases and V by 3 bases; bases with no gene match: 5. The CDR3 nucleotides read TGTGCCAGCAGCTCGGACAGGGATCTTGGCTACACCTTC. Residues: CASSSDRDLGYTF.

The rearrangement links TRBV7-3 to TRBJ1-2; D possibly corresponds to TRBD1 (6 bases). Germline V gene sequence: CDR1 SGHTA, CDR2 FQGTGA. The CDR3 is 16 residues long. Trimming pared 1 base from V and 6 bases from J, leaving 18 bases between. The CDR3 sequence is CASSLNGRARGHGYTF. CDR3 in DNA: TGTGCCAGCAGCTTAAACGGTCGGGCCAGGGGCCATGGCTACACCTTC.

The V call is TRBV7-2, the J call TRBJ1-1, with 7 bases lining up with TRBD1. CDR3 length: 13 residues. CDR1 and CDR2 (germline): SGHTA, FQGNSA. Trimming removed 3 bases from V and 6 bases from J; junction bases left unmatched: 4. The CDR3 DNA follows: TGTGCCAGCAGCTTGACAGGGACTTCTGAAGCTTTCTTT. This encodes CASSLTGTSEAFF.

This sequence joins TRBV7-7 and TRBJ2-1; D not resolved. There are 16 residues in the CDR3. CDR1 is SSHAT, CDR2 FNYEAQ, per germline (reference sequence). The V gene lost 4 bases and the J gene lost 6 bases, with 19 bases spanning the gap. CDR3 in DNA: TGTGCCAGCAGCTCCAGATTAAGCTCAGCCCGCAATGAGCAGTTCTTC. As protein: CASSSRLSSARNEQFF.

The chain is built from TRBV5-1 and TRBJ2-1; D could derive from TRBD1 or TRBD2 (6 bases each). The CDR3 totals 16 residues. The V end lost 1 base, the J end lost 7 bases, and 18 bases lay between the germline ends. CDR1 and CDR2 (germline): SGHRS, YFSETQ. The CDR3 nucleotides read TGCGCCAGCAGCTTGCTTAAACAGGGAGGAGGAAATGAGCAGTTCTTC. It specifies CASSLLKQGGGNEQFF.

The rearrangement joins TRBV10-3 to TRBJ1-3; D gene uncertain. Germline loops: CDR1 ENHRY, CDR2 SYGVKD. The CDR3 extends over 12 amino acids. V was cut by 6 bases and J by 4 bases, with 7 bases left in between. For the CDR3, the DNA is TGTGCCATCAGAGGGTACGGAAACACCATATATTTT. Its protein product is CAIRGYGNTIYF.

Written as DNA, the CDR3 is TGTGCCAGCAGCCCGGGACCGATTAGACACAATGAGCAGTTCTTC. This gives the protein CASSPGPIRHNEQFF. This chain joins TRBV7-2 and TRBJ2-1; D could derive from TRBD1 or TRBD2 (5 bases each). Germline CDR1 is SGHTA and CDR2 is FQGNSA. V shed 5 bases and J shed 5 bases, with 16 bases lying between them. The length of the CDR3 is 15 residues.

The CDR3 DNA sequence: TGTGCCAGCAGATCTAGGCCAGGGGGAGGCAATGAGCAGTTCTTC. This encodes CASRSRPGGGNEQFF. The rearrangement links TRBV6-1 to TRBJ2-1; D is perhaps TRBD1 (7 bases). Trimming removed 6 bases from V and 6 bases from J, with 18 bases in between. CDR3 length equals 15 residues. Looked up from germline, CDR1 is MNHNS and CDR2 is SASEGT.

J is TRBJ1-4 and V is TRBV23-1, with D hard to call. TRBV23-1 is an ORF; its function is uncertain. V lost 1 base to trimming and J lost 8 bases, with 17 bases between them. CDR3 size: 16 residues. The CDR3 loop is CASSQWGDGGREKLFF. CDR3 in DNA: TGCGCCAGCAGTCAATGGGGAGACGGCGGGAGGGAAAAACTGTTTTTT.

This rearrangement joins TRBV30 to TRBJ1-3, with TRBD1 as a possible D gene (5 bases). Trimming cost V 5 bases and J 0 bases, with 8 bases left between them. Germline values: CDR1 GTSNPN, CDR2 SVGIG (reference sequence). CDR3 size: 13 residues. CDR3 nucleotides: TGTGCCTGGGACAGCAGCTCTGGAAACACCATATATTTT. Amino acids: CAWDSSSGNTIYF.

This rearrangement joins TRBV5-1 to TRBJ2-5; 9 bases are shared with TRBD2. Germline CDR1 and CDR2: SGHRS and YFSETQ. The CDR3 runs 15 residues. Unmatched junction bases numbered 3, after V lost 2 bases and J lost 1 base. The DNA of the CDR3 is TGCGCCAGCAGCTTTCAGACTAGCGGCCAAGAGACCCAGTACTTC. It specifies CASSFQTSGQETQYF.

A few counts support this clone. The chain combines TRBV6-5 with TRBJ2-7; D possibly corresponds to TRBD2 (5 bases). This CDR3 contains 13 residues. In germline, CDR1 is MNHEY, CDR2 SVGAGI. V gave up 6 bases and J gave up 3 bases, with 12 bases separating them. The CDR3 here is CASSQGLVYEQYF. CDR3 nucleotides: TGTGCCAGCAGCCAAGGACTGGTCTACGAGCAGTACTTC.

The chain recombines TRBV6-5 with TRBJ1-4; no clear D gene. Trimming stripped 6 bases from V and 2 bases from J, with 10 bases between. CDR1 and CDR2 (germline): MNHEY, SVGAGI. This CDR3 has 14 residues. The CDR3 DNA sequence: TGTGCCAGCAGCCTATCTAGGACTAATGAAAAACTGTTTTTT. Translated, it gives CASSLSRTNEKLFF.

The CDR3 loop reads CASKDRLPDTQYF. The CDR3 DNA reads as TGTGCCAGCAAGGACAGGCTTCCAGATACGCAGTATTTT. The gene calls are TRBV6-1 and TRBJ2-3, with 7 bases identical to TRBD1. Germline CDR1 is MNHNS and CDR2 is SASEGT. This CDR3 has 13 amino acids. The ends lost 7 bases at V and 4 bases at J; junction bases unmatched: 5.

The chain combines TRBV7-6 with TRBJ1-4, with a weak D call TRBD1 (6 bases). Germline V CDR1 and CDR2: SGHVS, FNYEAQ. Deletions cut 5 bases from V and 7 bases from J, with 14 bases between. This CDR3 region has 14 residues. Here the CDR3 DNA reads TGTGCCAGCAGCCAAACAGCAGGGGCTGAAAAACTGTTTTTT. This encodes CASSQTAGAEKLFF.

This chain uses TRBV6-6 with TRBJ2-7; possible D gene TRBD2, 5 bases. Germline V gene sequence: CDR1 MNHNY, CDR2 SVGAGI (reference sequence). The CDR3 sequence is 15 residues long. V was shortened by 0 bases and J by 2 bases, with 11 bases between the two germline ends. Here the CDR3 DNA reads TGTGCCAGCAGTTACTCGAGGGCGGTCACCTACGAGCAGTACTTC. Translated, it gives CASSYSRAVTYEQYF.

This chain connects TRBV11-3 to TRBJ2-7, with D perhaps matching TRBD1 or TRBD2 (5 bases each). Looked up from germline, CDR1 is SGHNT and CDR2 is YENEEA. The CDR3 covers 14 residues. The V end lost 1 base, the J end lost 5 bases, and 12 bases lay between the germline ends. The CDR3 sequence: CASSLGAGTDEQYF. In DNA form, the CDR3 reads TGTGCCAGCAGCTTAGGGGCAGGGACGGACGAGCAGTACTTC.

V is TRBV2 and J is TRBJ2-7, with D perhaps given as TRBD1 or TRBD2 (5 bases each). V was cut by 3 bases and J by 6 bases, with 21 bases left in between. Germline CDR1 reads SNHLY; CDR2 reads FYNNEI. The CDR3 loop spans 16 amino acids. This CDR3 reads CASSDSSGWSGSEQYF. In DNA form, the CDR3 reads TGTGCCAGCAGTGATTCCTCAGGGTGGTCGGGGAGCGAGCAGTACTTC.

The V and J genes are TRBV4-3 and TRBJ1-6; D is uncertain. The CDR3 runs to 16 residues. Trimming pared 0 bases from V and 7 bases from J, leaving 13 bases between. Germline CDR1 LGHNA, CDR2 YSLEER. The chain's CDR3 is CASSQERPGSNSPLHF. The CDR3 nucleotides are TGCGCCAGCAGCCAAGAGAGGCCTGGATCAAATTCACCCCTCCACTTT.

The chain recombines TRBV5-4 with TRBJ2-5; 10 bases align to TRBD2. V was clipped by 4 bases and J by 5 bases; unmatched bases: 11. The germline CDR1 and CDR2 sequences are SGHNT and YYREEE (reference sequence). The CDR3 is 16 amino acids. The CDR3, as DNA: TGTGCCAGCAGCGCCCCGGCTAGCGGGAGTGGGGAGACCCAGTACTTC. Translation gives CASSAPASGSGETQYF.

This clone was observed a single time. The sample holds other DNA sequences that translate to the same CDR3. The rearrangement links TRBV6-6 to TRBJ2-1, with unresolved D. Germline V gene data show CDR1 as MNHNY and CDR2 as SVGAGI (reference sequence). V was pared by 8 bases and J by 5 bases, with 7 bases between. The CDR3 consists of 11 residues. In DNA, the CDR3 is TGTGCCAGCTCCCAGAACAATGAGCAGTTCTTC. Protein sequence: CASSQNNEQFF.